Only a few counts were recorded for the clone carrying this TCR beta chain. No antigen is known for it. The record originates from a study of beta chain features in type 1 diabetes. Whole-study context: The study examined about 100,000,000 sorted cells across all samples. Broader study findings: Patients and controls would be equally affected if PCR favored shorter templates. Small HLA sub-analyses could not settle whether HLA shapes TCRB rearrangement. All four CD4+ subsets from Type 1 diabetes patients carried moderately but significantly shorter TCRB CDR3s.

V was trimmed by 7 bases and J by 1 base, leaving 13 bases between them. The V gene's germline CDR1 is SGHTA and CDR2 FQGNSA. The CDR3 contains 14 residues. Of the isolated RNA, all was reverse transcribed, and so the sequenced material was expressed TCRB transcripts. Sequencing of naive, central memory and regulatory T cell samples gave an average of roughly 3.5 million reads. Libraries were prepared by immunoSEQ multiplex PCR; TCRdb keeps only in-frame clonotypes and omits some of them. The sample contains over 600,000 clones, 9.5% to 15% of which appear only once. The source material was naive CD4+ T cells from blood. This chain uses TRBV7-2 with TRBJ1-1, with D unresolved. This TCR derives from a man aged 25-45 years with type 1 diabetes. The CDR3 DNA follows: TGTGCCAGCACCGAATTTCGAGGGAACACTGAAGCTTTCTTT. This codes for CASTEFRGNTEAFF.